This TCR beta chain was profiled in a study of blood T cell repertoires in COVID-19. On the study more broadly: Sources were T cells, B-cell-depleted T cells, or PBMCs; the material itself was cDNA or gDNA.

There are a few counts of this clone. Authors' data handling: Amplification from reference gene primers served as the basis for estimated nucleated cell counts. The method was immunoSEQ multiplex PCR; TCRdb's version includes in-frame clones alone and lacks a portion of them. From that table come the V and J calls and clone size; the DNA was used to work out D and trimming. The sample yields 380,000 or so clones, 85% to 90% seen once. The participants were between roughly 18 and 100 years old and came from 24 US areas. The study assigned cohorts using participant-reported clinical history. Unmatched junction bases numbered 5, after V lost 0 bases and J lost 7 bases. Germline CDR1 GTSNPN, CDR2 SVGIG (reference sequence). CDR3 length: 14 amino acids.

Material for sequencing was PBMCs or T cells enriched from blood (not recorded which). This clonotype was obtained from a woman under 40 with acute COVID-19. The V gene is TRBV30, the J gene TRBJ1-5, with 8 nucleotides matching TRBD1. CDR3 residues: CAWSVRAGGQPQHF. The CDR3, as DNA: TGTGCCTGGAGTGTACGGGCAGGGGGCCAGCCCCAGCATTTT. Complete variable domain (other parts from reference TRBV30 and TRBJ1-5): SQTIHQWPATLVQPVGSPLSLECTVEGTSNPNLYWYRQAAGRGLQLLFYSVGIGQISSEVPQNLSASRPQDRQFILSSKKLLLSDSGFYLCAWSVRAGGQPQHFGDGTRLSIL.